The 31 T cell receptor beta chains below come from one sample, sequenced in a study of OX40 agonist ivuxolimab in advanced cancers. Produced via immunoSEQ multiplex PCR; TCRdb's table is partial and in-frame only. The data contain roughly 50,000 clones, around 87% of them singletons. Specimen: CD4+ or CD8+ T cells sorted from blood, collected in a trial of the OX40 agonist ivuxolimab. The source of these receptors is an adult with an advanced solid tumor such as melanoma, head and neck, liver or kidney cancer.

V usage is TRBV11-2 and J usage is TRBJ2-7, with D unresolved. Trimming pared 1 base from V and 2 bases from J, leaving 6 bases between. Germline CDR1 is SGHAT and CDR2 is FQNNGV. The CDR3 has 13 amino acids. The CDR3 DNA is TGTGCCAGCAGCTTAGGTTGGACCTACGAGCAGTACTTC. Protein: CASSLGWTYEQYF.

As regards this clone: This CDR3 is also generated by other DNA sequences in the sample. The V call is TRBV4-2, the J call TRBJ2-1, with a weak D call TRBD2 (5 bases). Germline V gives CDR1 LGHNA, CDR2 YNFKEQ. Trimming took 5 bases from V and 1 from J, leaving 18 bases between them. The CDR3 extends over 17 amino acids. The CDR3 region has the DNA TGTGCCAGCAGCTTCCTTAGCGCCTCGAGTTCCTACAATGAGCAGTTCTTC. Its translation: CASSFLSASSSYNEQFF.

The chain carries TRBV4-3 and TRBJ2-7; D possibly corresponds to TRBD1 (6 bases). The CDR3 has 17 amino acids. The V end was cut by 0 bases, the J end by 2 bases, with 17 bases between. Germline loops: CDR1 LGHNA, CDR2 YSLEER. CDR3 in amino acids: CASSQDLTTGRPYEQYF. DNA of the CDR3: TGCGCCAGCAGCCAAGACTTAACGACAGGTCGGCCCTACGAGCAGTACTTC.

This clone occurred a few times. This chain connects TRBV25-1 to TRBJ1-2; no clear D gene. The CDR3 has 13 amino acids. The V end lost 3 bases, the J end lost 7 bases, and 12 bases lay between the germline ends. Germline lookup yields CDR1 MGHDK and CDR2 SYGVNS. The CDR3 nucleotides are TGTGCCAGCAGTGATTCCACACTGTTTGGCTACACCTTC. It is translated as CASSDSTLFGYTF.

The CDR3 nucleotides read TGCGCCAGCAGCCAAGCGTCCCAGGAAGATACGCAGTATTTT. This sequence encodes CASSQASQEDTQYF. V and J are TRBV4-3 and TRBJ2-3, with D unresolved. The CDR3 spans 14 residues. Trimming removed 1 base from V and 5 bases from J, with 10 bases in between. CDR1 and CDR2 (germline): LGHNA, YSLEER.

The chain carries TRBV7-2 and TRBJ1-5, with D perhaps matching TRBD1 (5 bases). Looked up from germline, CDR1 is SGHTA and CDR2 is FQGNSA. The CDR3 has 16 amino acids. V dropped 4 bases and J dropped 1 base, with 14 bases sitting between them. The CDR3: CASSSDRRQSNQPQHF. The CDR3 DNA reads TGTGCCAGCAGCTCGGATAGGCGACAGAGCAATCAGCCCCAGCATTTT.

The V gene is TRBV19, the J gene TRBJ2-2, with unresolved D. Germline V lookup: CDR1 LNHDA, CDR2 SQIVND (reference sequence). V lost 7 bases, J lost 2 bases, and 8 bases lay in between. This CDR3 region has 13 residues. The DNA of the CDR3 is TGTGCCAGTACCCAGCTTAACACCGGGGAGCTGTTTTTT. The encoded protein is CASTQLNTGELFF.

Sample share makes this clone medium-sized. The CDR3 sequence is CASSSTGANDIQYF. CDR3 nucleotides: TGTGCCAGCAGCTCAACCGGGGCGAATGACATTCAGTACTTC. J is TRBJ2-4 and V is TRBV6-4; D assignment may be TRBD1 or TRBD2 (5 bases each). CDR3 length: 14 amino acids. Germline values: CDR1 MRHNA, CDR2 SNTAGT. V was clipped by 6 bases and J by 8 bases, with 17 bases between them.

The chain uses TRBV4-1 and TRBJ2-7, with D perhaps TRBD1 or TRBD2 (5 bases each). Germline CDR1 reads MGHRA; CDR2 reads YSYEKL. The V end was cut by 3 bases, the J end by 1 base, with 13 bases between. The CDR3 covers 15 residues. The CDR3 DNA is TGCGCCAGCAGCCAGGCTCCGGGGCCTTCCTACGAGCAGTACTTC. Its translation: CASSQAPGPSYEQYF.

This clone appeared once. V is TRBV19 and J is TRBJ2-7, with 11 bases matching TRBD2. Looked up from germline, CDR1 is LNHDA and CDR2 is SQIVND (reference sequence). CDR3 length equals 13 residues. V was clipped by 4 bases and J by 6 bases; unmatched bases: 2. The CDR3 reads CASSKGLAGEQYF. In DNA form, the CDR3 reads TGTGCCAGTAGTAAAGGACTAGCGGGCGAGCAGTACTTC.

The J gene is TRBJ2-1, the V gene TRBV6-4; 8 bases are shared with TRBD1. The ends lost 8 bases at V and 7 bases at J; junction bases unmatched: 7. There are 13 residues in the CDR3. The germline CDR1 and CDR2 sequences are MRHNA and SNTAGT. Here the CDR3 reads CASSDRASNEQFF. For the CDR3, the DNA is TGTGCCAGCTCGGACAGGGCCTCAAATGAGCAGTTCTTC.

This CDR3 reads CASSVGPEGPSTGELFF. Here the CDR3 DNA reads TGTGCCAGCAGCGTAGGGCCCGAGGGGCCGAGCACCGGGGAGCTGTTTTTT. J is TRBJ2-2 and V is TRBV9; either TRBD1 or TRBD2 may fit D (5 bases each). Trimming took off 0 bases at V and 4 bases at J, with 16 bases between the two ends. This CDR3 comprises 17 residues. Germline CDR1 SGDLS, CDR2 YYNGEE.

The chain employs TRBV5-5 and TRBJ2-3; D gene uncertain. The ends were cut back, 0 bases at V and 3 bases at J, with 11 bases in the middle. This CDR3 has 15 residues. CDR1 is SGHKS, CDR2 YYEKEE, per germline (reference sequence). In DNA, the CDR3 is TGTGCCAGCAGCTTGGTGTGGGGTTGTACAGATACGCAGTATTTT. It encodes CASSLVWGCTDTQYF. The variable domain in full, completed from reference TRBV5-5 and TRBJ2-3, reads DAGVTQSPTHLIKTRGQQVTLRCSPISGHKSVSWYQQVLGQGPQFIFQYYEKEERGRGNFPDRFSARQFPNYSSELNVNALLLGDSALYLCASSLVWGCTDTQYFGPGTRLTVL.

J is TRBJ1-1 and V is TRBV9; TRBD1 might be the D (6 bases). The CDR3 has 14 amino acids. V lost 1 base and J 3 bases, leaving 10 bases between the germline ends. CDR1 is SGDLS and CDR2 is YYNGEE in the germline V gene. CDR3 DNA sequence: TGTGCCAGCAGCGTAACAGGGACTGACACTGAAGCTTTCTTT. Translating gives CASSVTGTDTEAFF.

The chain carries TRBV4-3 and TRBJ1-4; possibly TRBD1 for D (6 bases). Trimming stripped 0 bases from V and 3 bases from J, with 14 bases between. Germline CDR1 reads LGHNA; CDR2 reads YSLEER. CDR3 length: 17 amino acids. The CDR3: CASSQDRFGQPNEKLFF. The CDR3 DNA is TGCGCCAGCAGCCAAGATAGGTTTGGACAGCCTAATGAAAAACTGTTTTTT.

The chain joins TRBV6-5 to TRBJ2-7; a weak D match, TRBD1 (6 bases). This CDR3 comprises 14 residues. Deletions cut 2 bases from V and 3 bases from J, with 11 bases between. Germline V gene lookup returns CDR1 MNHEY and CDR2 SVGAGI. CDR3 region: CASSYARGGYEQYF. The DNA for the CDR3 is TGTGCCAGCAGTTACGCTAGAGGGGGCTACGAGCAGTACTTC.

The chain recombines TRBV5-4 with TRBJ2-1, with TRBD1 as a possible D gene (5 bases). This CDR3 is 15 amino acids long. V was pared by 2 bases and J by 3 bases, with 12 bases between. The germline gives CDR1 SGHNT, CDR2 YYREEE (reference sequence). The CDR3 region has the DNA TGTGCCAGCAGCTTAGGGGTGTCCTTCTACAATGAGCAGTTCTTC. Its translation: CASSLGVSFYNEQFF.

This chain links TRBV6-5 with TRBJ2-7, with 7 bases lining up with TRBD1. With V trimmed by 6 bases and J by 6 bases, 8 bases remained unmatched. The CDR3 sequence is 13 residues long. Per the germline V gene, CDR1 is MNHEY and CDR2 is SVGAGI. DNA of the CDR3: TGTGCCAGCAGCTCGGGACAGCCCCTCGAGCAGTACTTC. Protein product: CASSSGQPLEQYF.

The genes are TRBV25-1 and TRBJ1-6, with 7 nucleotides matching TRBD1. The CDR3 runs 15 residues. From germline, CDR1 is MGHDK and CDR2 SYGVNS. V shed 6 bases and J 9 bases; nucleotides not matched to a gene: 11. The CDR3 nucleotides are TGTGCCAGCAGAGAGATCAGGGGGAATGGTTCACCCCTCCACTTT. Translating it yields CASREIRGNGSPLHF.

V is TRBV29-1 and J is TRBJ2-7, with a tentative D call TRBD1 (6 bases). CDR3 length: 13 residues. The germline V gene encodes CDR1 SQVTM and CDR2 ANQGSEA. Deletions cut 7 bases from V and 3 bases from J, with 16 bases between. In nucleotides, the CDR3 is TGCAGCGGCCGCGAAGGACAGAACTACGAGCAGTACTTC. Translating it yields CSGREGQNYEQYF.

This rearrangement joins TRBV6-5 to TRBJ2-5; no reliable D call. CDR1 is MNHEY and CDR2 is SVGAGI in the germline V gene. V lost 0 bases and J lost 4, with 12 bases in between. The CDR3 consists of 15 residues. For the CDR3, the DNA is TGTGCCAGCAGTTACTCCGGAAGCGCGGCAGAGACCCAGTACTTC. Protein: CASSYSGSAAETQYF.

The chain links TRBV5-6 to TRBJ2-1; tentative D call: TRBD1 (5 bases). From germline, CDR1 is SGHDT and CDR2 YYEEEE. V was clipped by 1 base and J by 7 bases, with 12 bases between them. The CDR3 sequence is 14 residues long. Written as DNA, the CDR3 is TGTGCCAGCAGCTTGAGGGGCCTGTGGAATGAGCAGTTCTTC. Protein product: CASSLRGLWNEQFF.

The chain recombines TRBV10-3 with TRBJ2-3; D unclear. Germline V gives CDR1 ENHRY, CDR2 SYGVKD. The CDR3 runs 12 residues. The V and J ends lost 5 bases and 1 base respectively, with 4 bases between them. CDR3 nucleotide sequence: TGTGCCATCAGTCCACGCACAGATACGCAGTATTTT. Its translation: CAISPRTDTQYF.

This clone was picked up one time. The chain carries TRBV6-5 and TRBJ2-7; 12 positions agree with TRBD2. The V and J ends lost 2 bases and 3 bases, in that order; junction bases with no gene match: 2. CDR1 MNHEY and CDR2 SVGAGI come from the germline V gene. The CDR3 totals 15 residues. The CDR3 region is CASSYETSGSYEQYF. As DNA, the CDR3 is TGTGCCAGCAGTTACGAGACTAGCGGGAGCTACGAGCAGTACTTC.

The CDR3 loop is CASSLRGWDRDYEQYF. CDR3 nucleotides: TGTGCCAGCAGCTTAAGGGGGTGGGACAGAGACTACGAGCAGTACTTC. The V call is TRBV11-2, the J call TRBJ2-7, with TRBD1 matching 7 bases. Losses at the gene ends were 2 bases for V and 3 bases for J; bases not matched to a gene: 10. CDR3 length equals 16 residues. CDR1 is SGHAT and CDR2 is FQNNGV in the germline V gene.

This clone was seen a single time. The chain links TRBV27 to TRBJ2-7; no reliable D call. Germline V gene lookup returns CDR1 MNHEY and CDR2 SMNVEV (reference sequence). Trimming removed 6 bases from V and 4 bases from J, with 22 bases in between. The length of the CDR3 is 16 residues. In DNA, the CDR3 is TGTGCCAGCAGCTCCCGGTGGCGTAGTCTAGGGTACGAGCAGTACTTC. This codes for CASSSRWRSLGYEQYF.

Notes on this clone: At one of its ends the junction is not consistent with the germline gene, which may arise from a read error. The chain links TRBV14 to TRBJ1-1; D is possibly TRBD1 (6 bases). CDR3 length equals 16 residues. CDR1 is SGHDN and CDR2 is FVKESK in the germline V gene. The chain's CDR3 is CASSLLGTNWNSEAFF. In DNA form, the CDR3 reads TGTGCCAGCAGCTTACTCGGGACAAATTGGAACTCTGAAGCTTTCTTT.

This clone came up once. The chain carries TRBV29-1 and TRBJ1-2; tentatively, D is TRBD1 (6 bases). V dropped 7 bases and J dropped 1 base, with 16 bases sitting between them. Germline CDR1 reads SQVTM; CDR2 reads ANQGSEA. CDR3 size: 14 residues. The chain's CDR3 is CSAIQGGGNYGYTF. The CDR3 DNA follows: TGCAGCGCAATTCAGGGAGGGGGTAACTATGGCTACACCTTC.

The rearrangement uses TRBV5-5 and TRBJ2-3; the D is unclear. V was cut by 6 bases and J by 2 bases, with 13 bases left in between. The CDR3 runs 14 residues. The germline gives CDR1 SGHKS, CDR2 YYEKEE (reference sequence). In DNA form, the CDR3 reads TGTGCCAGCACCGCAGACGGATACACAGATACGCAGTATTTT. It encodes CASTADGYTDTQYF.

The chain joins TRBV7-2 to TRBJ2-2; 7 nucleotides agree with TRBD1. V was pared by 7 bases and J by 3 bases, with 2 bases of the junction left unmatched. From germline, CDR1 is SGHTA and CDR2 FQGNSA. This CDR3 contains 13 residues. CDR3 residues: CASTDRDTGELFF. The CDR3, as DNA: TGTGCCAGCACCGACAGGGACACCGGGGAGCTGTTTTTT.

The chain combines TRBV27 with TRBJ1-3; no reliable D call. Trimming shortened V by 2 bases and J by 2 bases, and 13 bases separated the two germline ends. Germline CDR1 and CDR2: MNHEY and SMNVEV (reference sequence). This CDR3 contains 16 residues. Here the CDR3 DNA reads TGTGCCAGCAGTTTAGCGGCCCCTCACGCTGGAAACACCATATATTTT. Translation: CASSLAAPHAGNTIYF.